The present TCR beta chain was sequenced within a study of T cell repertoires in cytomegalovirus infection. Whole-study context: Indicated by public TCR beta signatures were CMV infection and matching HLA type.

Worth noting for this clonotype: Its antigen remains unidentified.

TCRdb analysed the reads with MiXCR anew, one entry per CDR3 protein. There are some 200,000 distinct CDR3 sequences in the sample; 38% occur only once, and roughly three fifths lies in the top ten. V was trimmed by 5 bases and J by 1 base, leaving 15 bases between them. The CDR3 is made up of 16 amino acids. The V gene's germline CDR1 is SGHVS and CDR2 FQNEAQ. The source was CD8+ T cells from cultured PBMCs, collected from culture after CMV antigen stimulation. V usage is TRBV7-8 and J usage is TRBJ1-3; D unclear. The TCR sequence derives from a human donor in good health (CMV status not recorded). Some clones in this sample may be carry-over from other donors' samples. For the CDR3, the DNA is TGTGCCAGCAGCACCGGGAGGTTCGCATCTGGAAACACCATATATTTT. Protein sequence: CASSTGRFASGNTIYF.